This passage covers 13 T cell receptor beta chains from one sample sequenced in a study of cytomegalovirus exposure and HLA in healthy donors. PCR amplification relied on 60 Vbeta primers (plus 13 Jbeta primers). Produced via immunoSEQ multiplex PCR; TCRdb's table is partial and in-frame only. The table records approximately 160,000 clones, approximately 78% of them present only once. Source material: PBMCs. The receptor set was obtained from a woman in her 50s in good health and CMV-seropositive.

V usage is TRBV5-1 and J usage is TRBJ2-3; unclear D gene. CDR1 is SGHRS and CDR2 is YFSETQ in the germline V gene. V was trimmed by 3 bases and J by 2 bases, leaving 4 bases between them. The CDR3 spans 12 residues. The CDR3 protein is CASSSNTDTQYF. DNA for the CDR3: TGCGCCAGCAGCTCCAACACAGATACGCAGTATTTT. Supplemented by reference TRBV5-1 and TRBJ2-3, the full variable domain reads KAGVTQTPRYLIKTRGQQVTLSCSPISGHRSVSWYQQTPGQGLQFLFEYFSETQRNKGNFPGRFSGRQFSNSRSEMNVSTLELGDSALYLCASSSNTDTQYFGPGTRLTVL.

The chain is built from TRBV12-5 and TRBJ2-3; TRBD1 agrees at 9 bases. Germline CDR1 reads LGHNT; CDR2 reads FRNRAP. The V gene end was trimmed by 5 bases and the J gene end by 3 bases; junction bases not matched to a gene: 6. The CDR3 has 15 amino acids. CDR3 sequence (DNA): TGTGCTAGTGGTATGGGACAGGGTCGGACAGATACGCAGTATTTT. It translates to CASGMGQGRTDTQYF.

This clone was detected a few times. The chain has TRBV5-6 and TRBJ1-1; TRBD1 aligns across 7 bases. V shed 5 bases and J 10 bases; nucleotides not matched to a gene: 11. The CDR3 contains 13 residues. Germline V CDR1 and CDR2: SGHDT, YYEEEE. This CDR3 reads CASSQTGFARAFF. CDR3 sequence (DNA): TGTGCCAGCAGTCAGACAGGGTTCGCCCGAGCTTTCTTT.

J is TRBJ1-4 and V is TRBV2, with D possibly TRBD1 on 6 matching bases. The germline V gene has CDR1 SNHLY and CDR2 FYNNEI. The CDR3 runs 13 residues. Trimming stripped 7 bases from V and 8 bases from J, with 14 bases between. CDR3 region: CASIQGSGEKLFF. The CDR3, as DNA: TGTGCCAGCATCCAGGGGAGTGGGGAAAAACTGTTTTTT.

The V and J genes are TRBV4-1 and TRBJ1-2, with unresolved D. The ends were cut back, 0 bases at V and 4 bases at J, with 6 bases in the middle. Germline V gene sequence: CDR1 MGHRA, CDR2 YSYEKL. This CDR3 is 13 amino acids long. DNA of the CDR3: TGCGCCAGCAGCCAAGATAGAAGCTATGGCTACACCTTC. This gives the protein CASSQDRSYGYTF.

V and J are TRBV6-5 and TRBJ2-1; D may be TRBD2 (6 bases). The CDR3 covers 12 residues. Germline CDR1 is MNHEY and CDR2 is SVGAGI. The germline V and J ends were trimmed by 5 bases and 12 bases, with 14 bases remaining between them. CDR3 loop: CASSPGGAGQFF. Written as DNA, the CDR3 is TGTGCCAGCAGTCCCGGCGGGGCTGGGCAGTTCTTC.

The rearrangement joins TRBV5-1 to TRBJ1-1, with a possible D match to TRBD1 (5 bases). Germline V gene sequence: CDR1 SGHRS, CDR2 YFSETQ. The CDR3 is 15 residues long. V dropped 2 bases and J dropped 4 bases, with 15 bases sitting between them. CDR3 DNA sequence: TGCGCCAGCAGCTTAAGGCGGGGCATGGGCACTGAAGCTTTCTTT. This translates into CASSLRRGMGTEAFF.

This clone has more than one count but fewer than ten. This chain joins TRBV6-6 and TRBJ1-1; possible D gene TRBD1, 5 bases. Per the germline V gene, CDR1 is MNHNY and CDR2 is SVGAGI (reference sequence). V lost 2 bases and J lost 3, with 10 bases in between. This CDR3 has 14 residues. The CDR3 spells CASSYPGLDTEAFF. The CDR3 bases are TGTGCCAGCAGTTACCCAGGGCTAGACACTGAAGCTTTCTTT.

J is TRBJ1-5 and V is TRBV27, with D uncertain. V lost 6 bases to trimming and J lost 5 bases, with 17 bases between them. The CDR3 consists of 15 residues. Germline V lookup: CDR1 MNHEY, CDR2 SMNVEV (reference sequence). CDR3 in amino acids: CASSLEAPRYQPQHF. In DNA, the CDR3 is TGTGCCAGCAGCTTGGAGGCCCCACGGTATCAGCCCCAGCATTTT.

The chain links TRBV29-1 to TRBJ1-2; 7 bases match TRBD1. This CDR3 comprises 13 residues. V lost 4 bases and J lost 5; bases outside the gene matches: 7. Germline-derived CDR1 and CDR2 are SQVTM and ANQGSEA. Written as DNA, the CDR3 is TGCAGCGTTGCAAACAGGGGAGGTTATGGCTACACCTTC. This encodes CSVANRGGYGYTF.

J is TRBJ2-7 and V is TRBV6-5; 10 positions agree with TRBD1. The CDR3 runs 14 residues. J was trimmed by 2 bases and V by 6 bases; bases with no gene match: 4. From germline, CDR1 is MNHEY and CDR2 SVGAGI. CDR3: CASRQTGGAYEQYF. The CDR3 DNA reads as TGTGCCAGCAGGCAGACAGGGGGCGCCTACGAGCAGTACTTC.

V is TRBV9 and J is TRBJ2-3; 9 positions match TRBD2. The CDR3 is made up of 16 amino acids. CDR1 is SGDLS, CDR2 YYNGEE, per germline. V dropped 0 bases and J dropped 1; count of bases not matched to a gene: 3. Here the CDR3 reads CASSVGPSGGTDTQYF. Here the CDR3 DNA reads TGTGCCAGCAGCGTAGGTCCTAGCGGGGGCACAGATACGCAGTATTTT.

The DNA for the CDR3 is TGTGCCAGCAGCTTTTTACAGGGCGCCGGGACCACCGGGGAGCTGTTTTTT. Its translation is CASSFLQGAGTTGELFF. This chain connects TRBV11-2 to TRBJ1-3; a weak D match, TRBD1 (6 bases). TRBJ2-2 explains the end of the DNA better; the J call may be wrong. Germline assignment: CDR1 SGHAT and CDR2 FQNNGV. This CDR3 region has 17 residues.